A single sample is the source of the 18 T cell receptor beta chains below, sequenced in a study of Tregs in tolerant kidney transplant recipients. Using immunoSEQ multiplex PCR, the repertoire was profiled, and TCRdb retains in-frame clones only, with some absent. Of over 50,000 clones in the sample, over 70% are singletons; the top ten hold 4% to 6.5%. Material for sequencing was CD4+ T cells from blood. The receptor source for this set is a human donor in good health.

The chain uses TRBV20-1 and TRBJ1-1; the D is unclear. V was trimmed by 3 bases and J by 3 bases, leaving 5 bases between them. The length of the CDR3 is 11 residues. Germline V gene lookup returns CDR1 DFQATT and CDR2 SNEGSKA (reference sequence). CDR3 in amino acids: CSASGDTEAFF. The CDR3, as DNA: TGCAGTGCTAGTGGGGACACTGAAGCTTTCTTT.

By frequency in the sample, this clone is medium-sized. The rearrangement joins TRBV7-6 to TRBJ2-2, with 7 bases identical to TRBD2. This CDR3 has 18 residues. Germline V gene lookup returns CDR1 SGHVS and CDR2 FNYEAQ. J lost 5 bases, V lost 4 bases, and 16 bases had no gene match. The CDR3 DNA reads TGTGCCAGCAGCTCCCAGCGGGGCGGGCTAAGTGGTACCGGGGAGCTGTTTTTT. Translation gives CASSSQRGGLSGTGELFF.

The chain recombines TRBV25-1 with TRBJ1-1; D might be TRBD1 (6 bases). Per the germline V gene, CDR1 is MGHDK and CDR2 is SYGVNS. The CDR3 is made up of 14 amino acids. Trimming pared 5 bases from V and 6 bases from J, leaving 16 bases between. The DNA for the CDR3 is TGTGCCAGCAGTAGCAGGGGCCCTAGGGCTGAAGCTTTCTTT. Its translation is CASSSRGPRAEAFF.

The gene calls are TRBV14 and TRBJ2-7, with 7 bases lining up with TRBD2. Looked up from germline, CDR1 is SGHDN and CDR2 is FVKESK. After removal of 4 bases from V and 4 bases from J, the junction contained 7 bases not matched to a gene. The CDR3 runs 14 residues. Here the CDR3 reads CASSPQLGGYEQYF. CDR3 sequence (DNA): TGTGCCAGCAGCCCCCAATTGGGGGGGTACGAGCAGTACTTC.

V and J are TRBV7-9 and TRBJ2-1; TRBD2 aligns across 7 bases. From germline, CDR1 is SEHNR and CDR2 FQNEAQ (reference sequence). V dropped 1 base and J dropped 4; count of bases not matched to a gene: 7. There are 16 residues in the CDR3. The CDR3 DNA reads TGTGCCAGCAGCTTAGGGAGCGGGATCCAGTACAATGAGCAGTTCTTC. It encodes CASSLGSGIQYNEQFF.

This chain connects TRBV6-6 to TRBJ1-2; the D is unclear. CDR1 is MNHNY, CDR2 SVGAGI, per germline (reference sequence). V gave up 7 bases and J gave up 2 bases, with 11 bases separating them. The CDR3 runs to 13 residues. DNA of the CDR3: TGTGCCAGCACTAGTTTCAGAAACTATGGCTACACCTTC. Its protein product is CASTSFRNYGYTF.

This clone was observed a single time. CDR3 nucleotide sequence: TGTGCCAGCAGTTGGGACAGAAGGGACGGCTACACCTTC. It encodes CASSWDRRDGYTF. This chain connects TRBV6-5 to TRBJ1-2, with 7 bases matching TRBD1. V lost 4 bases and J lost 8; bases outside the gene matches: 7. The CDR3 is 13 amino acids. Germline loops: CDR1 MNHEY, CDR2 SVGAGI.

This rearrangement joins TRBV2 to TRBJ1-5; 7 bases line up with TRBD1. The CDR3 sequence is 14 residues long. Trimming cost V 8 bases and J 3 bases; bases outside gene matches: 7. Germline-derived CDR1 and CDR2 are SNHLY and FYNNEI. The CDR3 region is CASAGGGPNQPQHF. Here the CDR3 DNA reads TGTGCCAGCGCGGGAGGGGGCCCCAATCAGCCCCAGCATTTT.

This chain uses TRBV18 with TRBJ1-2; TRBD1 matches at 9 bases. The CDR3 sequence is 15 residues long. V shed 2 bases and J 5 bases; nucleotides not matched to a gene: 6. CDR1 and CDR2 (germline): KGHSH, LQKENI. The CDR3 reads CASSPGQGNPYGYTF. CDR3 coding DNA: TGTGCCAGCTCACCAGGACAGGGGAACCCTTATGGCTACACCTTC. The whole variable domain, filled in from reference TRBV18 and TRBJ1-2, reads NAGVMQNPRHLVRRRGQEARLRCSPMKGHSHVYWYRQLPEEGLKFMVYLQKENIIDESGMPKERFSAEFPKEGPSILRIQQVVRGDSAAYFCASSPGQGNPYGYTFGSGTRLTVV.

J is TRBJ2-7 and V is TRBV12-5, with 9 positions matching TRBD1. Per the germline V gene, CDR1 is LGHNT and CDR2 is FRNRAP. The CDR3 covers 15 residues. V shed 0 bases and J 4 bases; nucleotides not matched to a gene: 4. CDR3 in DNA: TGTGCTAGTGGTTTGGTAAACAGGGGGCTTTACGAGCAGTACTTC. Translation gives CASGLVNRGLYEQYF. Full variable domain (remainder filled in from reference TRBV12-5 and TRBJ2-7): DARVTQTPRHKVTEMGQEVTMRCQPILGHNTVFWYRQTMMQGLELLAYFRNRAPLDDSGMPKDRFSAEMPDATLATLKIQPSEPRDSAVYFCASGLVNRGLYEQYFGPGTRLTVT.

This chain links TRBV10-3 with TRBJ2-7, with TRBD2 matching over 9 bases. The CDR3 is made up of 19 amino acids. Germline V gene lookup returns CDR1 ENHRY and CDR2 SYGVKD. Trimming took 6 bases from V and 2 from J; bases not matched to a gene: 20. CDR3 DNA: TGTGCCATCAGCGAACGTACGAGCGGGAGGACCCTCCTTACCTACGAGCAGTACTTC. This sequence encodes CAISERTSGRTLLTYEQYF.

The rearrangement uses TRBV5-1 and TRBJ2-3; TRBD2 is a possible D gene (7 bases). Trimming stripped 4 bases from V and 4 bases from J, with 25 bases between. The CDR3 is made up of 18 amino acids. Germline CDR1 SGHRS, CDR2 YFSETQ. The CDR3 DNA sequence: TGCGCCAGCAGCCCCATGGCGGGAGTAGCCCCAGGGGCAGATACGCAGTATTTT. Protein sequence: CASSPMAGVAPGADTQYF.

J is TRBJ1-3 and V is TRBV6-5; D not certain. The V and J ends lost 4 bases and 9 bases respectively, with 16 bases between them. CDR1 is MNHEY and CDR2 is SVGAGI in the germline V gene. The CDR3 length is 14 residues. This chain's CDR3 is CASSFSAAVSTIYF. DNA of the CDR3: TGTGCCAGCAGTTTCTCAGCCGCCGTGAGCACCATATATTTT.

This rearrangement joins TRBV11-2 to TRBJ2-5; unclear D gene. Per germline, CDR1 SGHAT and CDR2 FQNNGV. The CDR3 contains 11 residues. V lost 5 bases and J lost 6, with 7 bases in between. CDR3 residues: CASSPEQTQYF. The CDR3 DNA follows: TGTGCCAGCAGCCCTGAACAGACCCAGTACTTC.

The genes are TRBV6-6 and TRBJ1-3; D gene unclear. Trimming stripped 4 bases from V and 0 bases from J, with 4 bases between. Germline V gene sequence: CDR1 MNHNY, CDR2 SVGAGI (reference sequence). This CDR3 is 13 amino acids long. This chain's CDR3 is CASSLDSGNTIYF. CDR3 nucleotide sequence: TGTGCCAGCAGTTTGGACTCTGGAAACACCATATATTTT.

The V call is TRBV6-1, the J call TRBJ2-7; D not resolved. Trimming shortened V by 8 bases and J by 0 bases, and 8 bases separated the two germline ends. The germline CDR1 and CDR2 sequences are MNHNS and SASEGT. This CDR3 is 12 amino acids long. The CDR3 coding sequence is TGTGCCAGCGGGTTTCACTCCTACGAGCAGTACTTC. This translates into CASGFHSYEQYF.

V is TRBV11-3 and J is TRBJ2-7, with 9 bases lining up with TRBD1. The CDR3 runs 16 residues. V trimming: 5 bases; J trimming: 6 bases; junction bases outside the gene matches: 14. CDR1 SGHNT and CDR2 YENEEA come from the germline V gene. CDR3 in DNA: TGTGCCAGCAGCCCCCCAGCCGGGACAGGGATTGGCGAGCAGTACTTC. This encodes CASSPPAGTGIGEQYF.

The V call is TRBV11-3, the J call TRBJ2-2, with 7 bases aligning to TRBD1. Germline CDR1 SGHNT, CDR2 YENEEA. Losses at the gene ends were 5 bases for V and 1 base for J; bases not matched to a gene: 4. The CDR3 is made up of 15 amino acids. The CDR3 here is CASSVGGLNTGELFF. The CDR3 bases are TGTGCCAGCAGCGTAGGGGGCCTGAACACCGGGGAGCTGTTTTTT.